This passage covers 23 T cell receptor beta chains from one sample sequenced in a study of neoadjuvant anti-PD-1 for oral cavity cancer. TCRdb keeps only in-frame clones here, not all; method: immunoSEQ multiplex PCR. The data show 9,500 to 15,000 clones, 71% seen once. Time point described: after neoadjuvant nivolumab, at surgical resection. Sequenced here: PBMCs, sampled after nivolumab (anti-PD-1) treatment. The origin of the receptors is a person aged 35-79 years with oral cavity squamous cell carcinoma.

The chain combines TRBV27 with TRBJ2-7; D may be TRBD2 (6 bases). The CDR3 contains 15 residues. In germline, CDR1 is MNHEY, CDR2 SMNVEV (reference sequence). Trimming left V 6 bases short and J 4 bases short, with 19 bases between. The CDR3 DNA reads TGTGCCAGCAGGGGGTGGGAAGCGGGTCAGTACGAGCAGTACTTC. Its translation: CASRGWEAGQYEQYF.

This clone came up a few times. The gene calls are TRBV6-1 and TRBJ2-7; perhaps TRBD1 as D (5 bases). This CDR3 has 13 amino acids. With 8 bases removed from V and 3 bases from J, the gap between germline ends came to 14 bases. The germline V gene has CDR1 MNHNS and CDR2 SASEGT. CDR3 bases: TGTGCCAGCGTAGGGGTACCGCTCTACGAGCAGTACTTC. Translated, it gives CASVGVPLYEQYF.

This clone was detected once. The rearrangement joins TRBV11-2 to TRBJ1-3, with 9 bases aligning to TRBD1. J lost 0 bases, V lost 6 bases, and 6 bases had no gene match. CDR1 and CDR2 from the germline V gene are SGHAT and FQNNGV. The CDR3 extends over 16 amino acids. The CDR3 is CASSAGTGRSGNTIYF. CDR3 DNA sequence: TGTGCCAGCAGTGCCGGGACAGGGCGCTCTGGAAACACCATATATTTT. Full variable domain (missing parts from reference TRBV11-2 and TRBJ1-3): EAGVAQSPRYKIIEKRQSVAFWCNPISGHATLYWYQQILGQGPKLLIQFQNNGVVDDSQLPKDRFSAERLKGVDSTLKIQPAKLEDSAVYLCASSAGTGRSGNTIYFGEGSWLTVV.

This sequence joins TRBV5-1 and TRBJ2-3; tentative D call: TRBD2 (5 bases). V lost 0 bases to trimming and J lost 4 bases, with 9 bases between them. Germline V CDR1 and CDR2: SGHRS, YFSETQ. The CDR3 loop spans 14 amino acids. This CDR3 is CASSLAQAADTQYF. The CDR3 DNA reads TGCGCCAGCAGCTTGGCGCAAGCGGCAGATACGCAGTATTTT. Looking up the rest from reference TRBV5-1 and TRBJ2-3 gives the full variable domain: KAGVTQTPRYLIKTRGQQVTLSCSPISGHRSVSWYQQTPGQGLQFLFEYFSETQRNKGNFPGRFSGRQFSNSRSEMNVSTLELGDSALYLCASSLAQAADTQYFGPGTRLTVL.

In its sample, this clone was seen a few times. V and J are TRBV4-1 and TRBJ2-7, with D possibly being TRBD2 (5 bases). Per germline, CDR1 MGHRA and CDR2 YSYEKL. V shed 4 bases and J shed 2 bases, with 15 bases lying between them. The CDR3 extends over 15 amino acids. The CDR3 region is CASSPSGGRTYEQYF. For the CDR3, the DNA is TGCGCCAGCAGCCCGTCCGGCGGGCGGACCTACGAGCAGTACTTC.

The chain recombines TRBV29-1 with TRBJ2-3, with 8 bases lining up with TRBD2. The V and J ends lost 4 bases and 5 bases, in that order; junction bases with no gene match: 2. Germline V gene lookup returns CDR1 SQVTM and CDR2 ANQGSEA. CDR3 length: 12 residues. The CDR3 DNA sequence: TGCAGCGTTGGAACTAGCGGAGATACGCAGTATTTT. As protein: CSVGTSGDTQYF.

This clone was picked up one time. The J gene is TRBJ1-4, the V gene TRBV6-6; no definite D call. The CDR3 spans 15 residues. In germline, CDR1 is MNHNY, CDR2 SVGAGI (reference sequence). Between the trimmed V and J ends, which lost 1 base and 8 bases, there was a span of 14 bases. CDR3 sequence (DNA): TGTGCCAGCAGTTACTGGAGGGCCCCTGGGGAAAAACTGTTTTTT. Its translation: CASSYWRAPGEKLFF.

The chain employs TRBV5-4 and TRBJ2-6; D is uncertain. In germline, CDR1 is SGHNT, CDR2 YYREEE (reference sequence). The CDR3 totals 16 residues. The V end was cut by 4 bases, the J end by 1 base, with 12 bases between. The CDR3, as DNA: TGTGCCAGCAGCGCCCCCCTCCGGTCTGGGGCCAACGTCCTGACTTTC. Protein product: CASSAPLRSGANVLTF. The full variable domain, with the rest looked up from reference TRBV5-4 and TRBJ2-6, is ETGVTQSPTHLIKTRGQQVTLRCSSQSGHNTVSWYQQALGQGPQFIFQYYREEENGRGNFPPRFSGLQFPNYSSELNVNALELDDSALYLCASSAPLRSGANVLTFGAGSRLTVL.

This sequence joins TRBV2 and TRBJ2-7, with 11 bases that match TRBD1. Germline V lookup: CDR1 SNHLY, CDR2 FYNNEI. Trimming took 6 bases from V and 6 from J; bases not matched to a gene: 7. The CDR3 runs 14 residues. DNA for the CDR3: TGTGCCAGCAGCCCTGGACAGGGGGCGCGCGAGCAGTACTTC. It is translated as CASSPGQGAREQYF.

The chain combines TRBV30 with TRBJ2-7; maybe TRBD2 (5 bases). V gave up 0 bases and J gave up 1 base, with 7 bases separating them. The CDR3 consists of 13 residues. The germline V gene encodes CDR1 GTSNPN and CDR2 SVGIG (reference sequence). The CDR3 sequence: CAWSVRGSYEQYF. The CDR3 nucleotides read TGTGCCTGGAGTGTACGCGGGTCCTACGAGCAGTACTTC.

This clone came up a few times. The rearrangement links TRBV6-1 to TRBJ1-2; 7 nucleotides agree with TRBD1. V dropped 0 bases and J dropped 4; count of bases not matched to a gene: 5. Germline-derived CDR1 and CDR2 are MNHNS and SASEGT. CDR3 length: 15 residues. In DNA form, the CDR3 reads TGTGCCAGCAGTGAAGCCACCGGGACAGTCTATGGCTACACCTTC. It encodes CASSEATGTVYGYTF.

This clone occurred once. This chain joins TRBV7-3 and TRBJ2-2; D possibly corresponds to TRBD1 (5 bases). The CDR3 is 17 amino acids. The V gene's germline CDR1 is SGHTA and CDR2 FQGTGA. V was cut by 2 bases and J by 3 bases, with 16 bases left in between. CDR3 sequence (DNA): TGTGCCAGCAGCTTAGACCCGAGCAGGGCGTACACCGGGGAGCTGTTTTTT. Translation gives CASSLDPSRAYTGELFF.

This rearrangement joins TRBV27 to TRBJ2-1; D unresolved. The CDR3 covers 17 residues. CDR1 MNHEY and CDR2 SMNVEV come from the germline V gene (reference sequence). V shed 5 bases and J shed 2 bases, with 19 bases lying between them. CDR3 amino acids: CASSLSLTVAPYNEQFF. The CDR3 DNA reads TGTGCCAGCAGTCTCTCCTTAACAGTGGCCCCCTACAATGAGCAGTTCTTC.

This chain links TRBV6-1 with TRBJ1-5, with D possibly being TRBD1 (6 bases). CDR3 length: 17 amino acids. The germline CDR1 and CDR2 sequences are MNHNS and SASEGT. Deletions cut 4 bases from V and 2 bases from J, with 18 bases between. As DNA, the CDR3 is TGTGCCAGCAGTGCCGACAGGACCCCTTGGGGCAATCAGCCCCAGCATTTT. Translated, it gives CASSADRTPWGNQPQHF.

This clone has only a few counts. The chain recombines TRBV6-1 with TRBJ2-7; maybe TRBD2 (5 bases). There are 11 residues in the CDR3. The V gene's germline CDR1 is MNHNS and CDR2 SASEGT. V shed 6 bases and J shed 3 bases, with 6 bases lying between them. Here the CDR3 reads CASREVYEQYF. The DNA for the CDR3 is TGTGCCAGCAGGGAGGTCTACGAGCAGTACTTC.

The J gene is TRBJ2-3, the V gene TRBV5-1, with TRBD2 identical over 16 bases. The junction had 7 bases not matched to a gene; V was cut back by 4 bases and J by 5 bases. The germline V gene encodes CDR1 SGHRS and CDR2 YFSETQ. The CDR3 is 17 amino acids. The CDR3, as DNA: TGCGCCAGCAGCCCCGGGACTAGCGGGAGGGTTCGAGATACGCAGTATTTT. It yields the protein CASSPGTSGRVRDTQYF.

V and J are TRBV5-1 and TRBJ2-3; 13 bases agree with TRBD2. J gave up 8 bases and V 6 bases, and 9 bases lay outside the gene matches. The CDR3 is made up of 15 amino acids. Germline CDR1 and CDR2: SGHRS and YFSETQ. In nucleotides, the CDR3 is TGCGCCAGCAATGCCGGGACTAGCGGGGTACTTACGCAGTATTTT. Residues: CASNAGTSGVLTQYF.

J is TRBJ2-7 and V is TRBV6-5; D is possibly TRBD1 (6 bases). The CDR3 sequence is 13 residues long. Germline CDR1 MNHEY, CDR2 SVGAGI. The V and J ends lost 6 bases and 2 bases respectively, with 11 bases between them. The CDR3 sequence: CASRTDRTYEQYF. The CDR3 nucleotides are TGTGCCAGCAGAACTGACAGGACCTACGAGCAGTACTTC.

This clone was seen a handful of times. The chain has TRBV4-1 and TRBJ2-7; D gene unclear. This CDR3 is built from 14 residues. CDR1 MGHRA and CDR2 YSYEKL come from the germline V gene. The V and J ends lost 0 bases and 6 bases respectively, with 12 bases between them. CDR3 in DNA: TGCGCCAGCAGCCAAGATGCCCGGAACTCCGAGCAGTACTTC. It specifies CASSQDARNSEQYF.

The J gene is TRBJ2-2, the V gene TRBV7-8, with D possibly being TRBD1 (6 bases). With 6 bases removed from V and 6 bases from J, the gap between germline ends came to 20 bases. The CDR3 is made up of 16 amino acids. Germline lookup yields CDR1 SGHVS and CDR2 FQNEAQ. This CDR3 is CASSKNRAGFAGELFF. The CDR3 DNA reads TGTGCCAGCAGTAAAAACAGGGCTGGTTTTGCCGGGGAGCTGTTTTTT. The complete variable domain, with remaining parts taken from reference TRBV7-8 and TRBJ2-2, reads GAGVSQSPRYKVAKRGQDVALRCDPISGHVSLFWYQQALGQGPEFLTYFQNEAQLDKSGLPSDRFFAERPEGSVSTLKIQRTQQEDSAVYLCASSKNRAGFAGELFFGEGSRLTVL.

This sequence joins TRBV29-1 and TRBJ2-3; D is uncertain. Trimming took 3 bases from V and 2 from J, leaving 6 bases between them. CDR3 size: 12 residues. Germline loops: CDR1 SQVTM, CDR2 ANQGSEA. This chain's CDR3 is CSVDQNTDTQYF. The CDR3 bases are TGCAGCGTTGACCAGAACACAGATACGCAGTATTTT.

V gene TRBV5-6 combines with J gene TRBJ1-2, with D unclear. Trimming took 4 bases from V and 3 from J, leaving 7 bases between them. Germline loops: CDR1 SGHDT, CDR2 YYEEEE. The length of the CDR3 is 12 residues. CDR3 amino acids: CASSPGDYGYTF. Written as DNA, the CDR3 is TGTGCCAGCAGCCCAGGAGACTATGGCTACACCTTC.

This clone was seen just once. The V and J genes are TRBV5-1 and TRBJ2-7; TRBD2 matches 12 bases. The CDR3 loop spans 15 amino acids. V lost 0 bases to trimming and J lost 7 bases; unmatched junction nucleotides: 5. Germline lookup yields CDR1 SGHRS and CDR2 YFSETQ. For the CDR3, the DNA is TGCGCCAGCAGCTTGGGGACTAGCGGGGACCTGGAGCAGTACTTC. It encodes CASSLGTSGDLEQYF. Based on the CDR3 plus reference TRBV5-1 and TRBJ2-7, the full variable domain is KAGVTQTPRYLIKTRGQQVTLSCSPISGHRSVSWYQQTPGQGLQFLFEYFSETQRNKGNFPGRFSGRQFSNSRSEMNVSTLELGDSALYLCASSLGTSGDLEQYFGPGTRLTVT.